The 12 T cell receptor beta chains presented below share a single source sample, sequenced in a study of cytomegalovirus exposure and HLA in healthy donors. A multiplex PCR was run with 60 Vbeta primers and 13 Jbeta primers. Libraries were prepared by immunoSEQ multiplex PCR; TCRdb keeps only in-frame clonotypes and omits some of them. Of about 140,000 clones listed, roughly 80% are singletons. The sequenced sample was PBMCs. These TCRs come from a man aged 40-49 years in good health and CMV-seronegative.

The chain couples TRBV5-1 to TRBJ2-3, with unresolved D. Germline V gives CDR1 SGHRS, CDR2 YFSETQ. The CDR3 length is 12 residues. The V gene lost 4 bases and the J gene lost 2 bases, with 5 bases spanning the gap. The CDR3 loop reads CASSGPTDTQYF. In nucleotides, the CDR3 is TGCGCCAGCAGCGGGCCCACAGATACGCAGTATTTT.

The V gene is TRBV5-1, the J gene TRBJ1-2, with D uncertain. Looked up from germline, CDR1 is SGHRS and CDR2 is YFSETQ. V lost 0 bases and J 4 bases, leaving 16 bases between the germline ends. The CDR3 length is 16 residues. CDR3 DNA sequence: TGCGCCAGCAGCTTGGGTTTGGGTACGGACTCCTATGGCTACACCTTC. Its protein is CASSLGLGTDSYGYTF.

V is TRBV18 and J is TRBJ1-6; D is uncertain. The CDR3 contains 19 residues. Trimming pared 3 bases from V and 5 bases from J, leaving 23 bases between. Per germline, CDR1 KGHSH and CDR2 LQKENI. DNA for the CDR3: TGTGCCAGCTCACCCCTCCGACAACAAGACCTCGGCCATAATTCACCCCTCCACTTT. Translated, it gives CASSPLRQQDLGHNSPLHF.

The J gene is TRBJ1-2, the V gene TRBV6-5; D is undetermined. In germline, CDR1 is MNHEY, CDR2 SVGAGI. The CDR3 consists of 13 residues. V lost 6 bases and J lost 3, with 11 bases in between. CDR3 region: CASRRPRDYGYTF. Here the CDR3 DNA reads TGTGCCAGCAGGCGGCCCCGGGACTATGGCTACACCTTC.

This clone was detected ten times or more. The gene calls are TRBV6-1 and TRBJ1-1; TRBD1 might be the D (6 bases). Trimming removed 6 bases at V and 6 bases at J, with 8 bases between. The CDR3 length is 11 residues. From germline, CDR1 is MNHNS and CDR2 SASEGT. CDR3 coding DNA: TGTGCCAGCAGACAGGGTCCTGAAGCTTTCTTT. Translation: CASRQGPEAFF.

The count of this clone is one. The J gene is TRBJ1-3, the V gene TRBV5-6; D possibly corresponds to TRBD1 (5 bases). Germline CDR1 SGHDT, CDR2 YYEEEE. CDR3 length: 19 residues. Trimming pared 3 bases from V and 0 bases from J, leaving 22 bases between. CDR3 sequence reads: CASSSGGVTLDYSGNTIYF. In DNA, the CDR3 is TGTGCCAGCAGCTCCGGGGGGGTGACACTTGACTACTCTGGAAACACCATATATTTT.

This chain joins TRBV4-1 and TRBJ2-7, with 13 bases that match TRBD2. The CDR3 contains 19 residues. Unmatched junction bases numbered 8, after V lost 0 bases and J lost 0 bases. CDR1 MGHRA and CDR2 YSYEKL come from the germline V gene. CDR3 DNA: TGCGCCAGCAGCCAAGACGGGGGACTAGCGGGGCTCCCCTCCTACGAGCAGTACTTC. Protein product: CASSQDGGLAGLPSYEQYF.

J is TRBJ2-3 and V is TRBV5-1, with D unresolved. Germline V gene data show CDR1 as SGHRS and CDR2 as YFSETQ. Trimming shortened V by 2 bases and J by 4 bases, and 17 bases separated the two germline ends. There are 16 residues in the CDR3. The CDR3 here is CASSFRSGTSADTQYF. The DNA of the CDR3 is TGCGCCAGCAGCTTTAGGTCAGGCACCTCCGCAGATACGCAGTATTTT.

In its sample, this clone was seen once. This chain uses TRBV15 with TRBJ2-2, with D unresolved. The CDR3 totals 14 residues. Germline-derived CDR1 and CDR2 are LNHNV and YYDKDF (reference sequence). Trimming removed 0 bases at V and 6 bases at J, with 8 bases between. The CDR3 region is CATSRDFVAGELFF. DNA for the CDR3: TGTGCCACCAGCAGAGATTTCGTCGCCGGGGAGCTGTTTTTT.

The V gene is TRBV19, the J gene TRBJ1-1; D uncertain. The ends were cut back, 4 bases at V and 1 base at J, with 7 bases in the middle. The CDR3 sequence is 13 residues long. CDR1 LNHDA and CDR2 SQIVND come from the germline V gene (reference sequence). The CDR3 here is CASSNSWNTEAFF. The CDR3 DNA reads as TGTGCCAGTAGTAACTCATGGAACACTGAAGCTTTCTTT. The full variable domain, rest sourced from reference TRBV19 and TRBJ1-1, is DGGITQSPKYLFRKEGQNVTLSCEQNLNHDAMYWYRQDPGQGLRLIYYSQIVNDFQKGDIAEGYSVSREKKESFPLTVTSAQKNPTAFYLCASSNSWNTEAFFGQGTRLTVV.

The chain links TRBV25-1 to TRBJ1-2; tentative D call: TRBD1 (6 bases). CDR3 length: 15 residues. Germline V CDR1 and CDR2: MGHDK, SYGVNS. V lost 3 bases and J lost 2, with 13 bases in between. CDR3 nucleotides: TGTGCCAGCAGTGACCCCCGGCAGGGGAACTATGGCTACACCTTC. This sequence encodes CASSDPRQGNYGYTF.

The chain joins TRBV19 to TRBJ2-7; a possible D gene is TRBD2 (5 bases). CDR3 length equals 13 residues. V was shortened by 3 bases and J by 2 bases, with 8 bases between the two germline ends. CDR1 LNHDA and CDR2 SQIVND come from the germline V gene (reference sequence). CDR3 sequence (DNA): TGTGCCAGTAGTATGCACGGGGCCTACGAGCAGTACTTC. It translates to CASSMHGAYEQYF. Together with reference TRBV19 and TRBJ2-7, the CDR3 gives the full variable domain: DGGITQSPKYLFRKEGQNVTLSCEQNLNHDAMYWYRQDPGQGLRLIYYSQIVNDFQKGDIAEGYSVSREKKESFPLTVTSAQKNPTAFYLCASSMHGAYEQYFGPGTRLTVT.